This record looks at one TCR beta chain sequence and its context. Its antigen is unknown. The junction and the germline gene differ at one end; a read error may be behind it. Other DNA sequences in this specimen translate into the identical CDR3. Germline CDR1 and CDR2: SGDLS and YYNGEE. There are 15 residues in the CDR3. The table came from immunoSEQ multiplex PCR; TCRdb's copy has only in-frame clones and leaves some out. The sample contains more than 65,000 clones, roughly 94% of which appear only once. The data stem from a study of graft-versus-host responses after intestinal transplantation. Across the whole study: After anti-thymocyte globulin induction, recipients took tacrolimus and steroids for 2 to 3 years. Study-level results: Graft-donor T cell macrochimerism coincided with high graft-versus-host to host-versus-graft clonal ratios in allografts. Recipient marrow showed GvH clones, some seen first in ileum or blood.

The rearrangement links TRBV9 to TRBJ2-1, with a tentative D call TRBD2 (6 bases). This TCR came from a human donor who received an intestinal transplant. Specimen: unstimulated CD8+ T cells sorted from spleen or lymph node cells, collected before intestinal transplant. The CDR3 nucleotides read TGTGCCAGCAGCCCGGGAGTACCCGATTACAATGAACAGTTCTTC. It translates to CASSPGVPDYNEQFF.